This TCR beta chain is from a study of early T cells in non-severe SARS-CoV-2 infection. As for the study in general: RNA in bulk from unsorted whole blood was sequenced, and chains were unpaired.

The CDR3 consists of 13 residues. Between the trimmed V and J ends, which lost 8 bases and 2 bases, there was a span of 12 bases. This clonotype was detected ten times or more. MiXCR, run by TCRdb on the 5' RACE reads, gives a single entry per CDR3 protein. The table lists roughly 31,000 distinct CDR3 sequences, 8.5% to 10% of them singletons. Sequencing input: whole blood. The TCR originated in an adult who was a healthcare worker with PCR-confirmed SARS-CoV-2 infection or an uninfected control (not recorded which). The chain joins TRBV12-3 or TRBV12-4 to TRBJ1-2; the D gene is possibly TRBD1 (5 bases). DNA for the CDR3: TGTGCCAGCCTCAAGTGGGGGAACTATGGCTACACCTTC. Translating gives CASLKWGNYGYTF.